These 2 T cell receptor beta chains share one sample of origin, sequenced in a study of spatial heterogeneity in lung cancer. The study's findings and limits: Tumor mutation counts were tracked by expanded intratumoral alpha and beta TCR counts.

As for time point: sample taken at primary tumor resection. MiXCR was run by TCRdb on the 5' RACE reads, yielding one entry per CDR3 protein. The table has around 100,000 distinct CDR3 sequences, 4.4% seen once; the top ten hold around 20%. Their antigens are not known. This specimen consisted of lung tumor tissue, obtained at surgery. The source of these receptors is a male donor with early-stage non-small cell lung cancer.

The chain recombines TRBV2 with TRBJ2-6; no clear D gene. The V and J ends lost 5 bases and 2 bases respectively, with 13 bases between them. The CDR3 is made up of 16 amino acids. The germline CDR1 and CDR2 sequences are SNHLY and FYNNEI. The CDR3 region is CASSHFTRAGANVLTF. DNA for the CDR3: TGTGCCAGCAGTCACTTTACAAGGGCTGGGGCCAACGTCCTGACTTTC.

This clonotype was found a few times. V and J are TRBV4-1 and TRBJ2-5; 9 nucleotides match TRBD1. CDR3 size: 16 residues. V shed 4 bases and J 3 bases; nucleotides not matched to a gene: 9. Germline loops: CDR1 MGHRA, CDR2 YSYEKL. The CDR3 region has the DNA TGCGCCAGCAGCCCACCGGGGACAGGGCCCAAAGAGACCCAGTACTTC. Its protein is CASSPPGTGPKETQYF.